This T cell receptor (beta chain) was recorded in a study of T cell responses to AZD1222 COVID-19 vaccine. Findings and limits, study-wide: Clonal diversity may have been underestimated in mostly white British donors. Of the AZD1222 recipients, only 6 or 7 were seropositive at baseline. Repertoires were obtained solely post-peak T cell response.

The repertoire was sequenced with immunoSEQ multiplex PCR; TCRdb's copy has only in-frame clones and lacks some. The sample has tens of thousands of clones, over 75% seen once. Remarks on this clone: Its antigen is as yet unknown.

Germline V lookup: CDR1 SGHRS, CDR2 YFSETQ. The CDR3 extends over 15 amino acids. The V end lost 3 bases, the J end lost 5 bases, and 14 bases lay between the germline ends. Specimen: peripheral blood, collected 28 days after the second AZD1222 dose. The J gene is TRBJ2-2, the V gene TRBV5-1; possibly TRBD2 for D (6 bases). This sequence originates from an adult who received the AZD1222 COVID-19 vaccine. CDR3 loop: CASSSPGLATGELFF. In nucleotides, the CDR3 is TGCGCCAGCAGCTCTCCGGGGCTAGCGACCGGGGAGCTGTTTTTT. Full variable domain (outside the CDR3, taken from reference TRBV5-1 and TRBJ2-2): KAGVTQTPRYLIKTRGQQVTLSCSPISGHRSVSWYQQTPGQGLQFLFEYFSETQRNKGNFPGRFSGRQFSNSRSEMNVSTLELGDSALYLCASSSPGLATGELFFGEGSRLTVL.